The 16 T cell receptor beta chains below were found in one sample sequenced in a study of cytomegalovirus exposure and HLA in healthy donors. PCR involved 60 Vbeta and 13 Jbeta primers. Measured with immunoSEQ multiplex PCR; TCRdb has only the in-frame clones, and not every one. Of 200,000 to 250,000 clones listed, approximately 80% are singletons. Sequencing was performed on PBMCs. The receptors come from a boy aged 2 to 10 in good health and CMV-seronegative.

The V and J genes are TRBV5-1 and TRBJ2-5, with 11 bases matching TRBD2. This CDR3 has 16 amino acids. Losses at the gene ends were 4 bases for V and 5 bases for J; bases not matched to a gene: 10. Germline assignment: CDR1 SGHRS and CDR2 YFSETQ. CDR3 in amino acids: CASSLMTSGVGETQYF. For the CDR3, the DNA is TGCGCCAGCAGCCTAATGACTAGCGGGGTAGGGGAGACCCAGTACTTC.

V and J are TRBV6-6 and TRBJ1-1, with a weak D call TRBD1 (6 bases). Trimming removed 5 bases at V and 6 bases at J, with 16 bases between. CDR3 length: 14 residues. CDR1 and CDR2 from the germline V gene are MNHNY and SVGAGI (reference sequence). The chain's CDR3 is CASSDRFQRAEAFF. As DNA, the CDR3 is TGTGCCAGCAGTGACAGGTTCCAAAGGGCTGAAGCTTTCTTT.

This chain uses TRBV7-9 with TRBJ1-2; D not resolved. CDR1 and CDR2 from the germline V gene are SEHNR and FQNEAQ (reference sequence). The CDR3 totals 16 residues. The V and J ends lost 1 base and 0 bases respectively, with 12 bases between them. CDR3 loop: CASSLGQAYPNYGYTF. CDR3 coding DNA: TGTGCCAGCAGCTTAGGGCAGGCCTACCCTAACTATGGCTACACCTTC.

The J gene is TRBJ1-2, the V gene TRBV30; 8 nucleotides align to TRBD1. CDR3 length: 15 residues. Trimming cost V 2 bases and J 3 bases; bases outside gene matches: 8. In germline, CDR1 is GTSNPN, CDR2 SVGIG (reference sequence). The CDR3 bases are TGTGCCTGGAGTTTCGGACAGGGTGGAGACTATGGCTACACCTTC. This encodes CAWSFGQGGDYGYTF.

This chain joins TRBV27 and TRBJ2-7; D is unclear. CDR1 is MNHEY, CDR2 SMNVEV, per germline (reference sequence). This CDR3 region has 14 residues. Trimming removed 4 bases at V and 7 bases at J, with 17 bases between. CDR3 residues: CASSSPLAPCEQYF. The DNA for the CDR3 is TGTGCCAGCAGTTCCCCCCTGGCCCCTTGTGAGCAGTACTTC.

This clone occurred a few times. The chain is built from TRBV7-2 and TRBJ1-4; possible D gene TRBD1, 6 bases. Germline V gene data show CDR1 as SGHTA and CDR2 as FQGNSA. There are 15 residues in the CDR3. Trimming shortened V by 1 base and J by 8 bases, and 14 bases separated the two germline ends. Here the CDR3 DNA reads TGTGCCAGCAGCTTAGGGAGGGGGGGACAAGAAAAACTGTTTTTT. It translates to CASSLGRGGQEKLFF.

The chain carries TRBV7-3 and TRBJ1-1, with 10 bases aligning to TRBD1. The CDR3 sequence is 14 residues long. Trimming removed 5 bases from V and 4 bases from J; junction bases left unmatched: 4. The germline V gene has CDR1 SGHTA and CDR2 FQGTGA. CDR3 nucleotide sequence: TGTGCCAGCAGCCCGACAGGGGGCGGCACTGAAGCTTTCTTT. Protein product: CASSPTGGGTEAFF.

The CDR3, as DNA: TGTGCCACCAGCAAGGGGACTAGCGGTTCTAGCACAGATACGCAGTATTTT. It encodes CATSKGTSGSSTDTQYF. The chain carries TRBV15 and TRBJ2-3; 11 bases match TRBD2. The V segment lost 4 bases and the J segment 0 bases; nucleotides outside the gene matches: 6. Germline loops: CDR1 LNHNV, CDR2 YYDKDF (reference sequence). The CDR3 covers 17 residues.

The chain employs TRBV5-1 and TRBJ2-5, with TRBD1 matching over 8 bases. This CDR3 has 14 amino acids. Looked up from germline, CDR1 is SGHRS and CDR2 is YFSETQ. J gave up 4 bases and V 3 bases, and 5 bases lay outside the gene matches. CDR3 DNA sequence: TGCGCCAGCAGCTACCAGGGGGCCTCAGAGACCCAGTACTTC. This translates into CASSYQGASETQYF.

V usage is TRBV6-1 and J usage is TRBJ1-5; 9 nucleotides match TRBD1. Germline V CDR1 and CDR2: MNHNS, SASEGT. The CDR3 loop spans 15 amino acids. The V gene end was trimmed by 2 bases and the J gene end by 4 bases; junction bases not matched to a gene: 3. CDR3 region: CASSELQGANQPQHF. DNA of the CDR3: TGTGCCAGCAGTGAATTACAGGGGGCGAATCAGCCCCAGCATTTT.

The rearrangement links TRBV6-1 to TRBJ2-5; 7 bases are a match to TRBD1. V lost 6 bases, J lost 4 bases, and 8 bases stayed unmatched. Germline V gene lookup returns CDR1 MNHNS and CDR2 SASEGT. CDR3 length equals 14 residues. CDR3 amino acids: CASRENRGSETQYF. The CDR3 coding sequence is TGTGCCAGCAGAGAGAACAGGGGCTCAGAGACCCAGTACTTC.

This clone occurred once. The CDR3 loop reads CASSLLAGSNEQFF. The CDR3 bases are TGTGCCAGCAGCTTACTAGCGGGGTCCAATGAGCAGTTCTTC. J is TRBJ2-1 and V is TRBV11-2; 9 bases map to TRBD2. Looked up from germline, CDR1 is SGHAT and CDR2 is FQNNGV. V shed 2 bases, J shed 6 bases, and the junction held 2 bases outside the gene matches. This CDR3 contains 14 residues.

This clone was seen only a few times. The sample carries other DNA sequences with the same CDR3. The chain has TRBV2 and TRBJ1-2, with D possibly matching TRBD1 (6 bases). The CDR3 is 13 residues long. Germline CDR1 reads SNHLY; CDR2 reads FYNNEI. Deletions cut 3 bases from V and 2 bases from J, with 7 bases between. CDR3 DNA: TGTGCCAGCAGTGAGACAGGCAACTATGGCTACACCTTC. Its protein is CASSETGNYGYTF.

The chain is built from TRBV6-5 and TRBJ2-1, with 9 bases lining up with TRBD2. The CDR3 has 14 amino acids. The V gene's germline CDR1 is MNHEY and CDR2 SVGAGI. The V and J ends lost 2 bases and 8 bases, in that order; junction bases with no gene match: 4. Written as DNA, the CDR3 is TGTGCCAGCAGTTACGGACTAGCGACTGATGAGCAGTTCTTC. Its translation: CASSYGLATDEQFF.

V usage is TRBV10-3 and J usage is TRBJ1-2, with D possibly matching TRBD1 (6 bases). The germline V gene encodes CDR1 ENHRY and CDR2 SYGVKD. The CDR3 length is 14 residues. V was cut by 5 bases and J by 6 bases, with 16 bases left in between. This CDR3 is CAISSRGTENGYTF. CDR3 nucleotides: TGTGCCATCAGTTCCAGGGGCACGGAAAATGGCTACACCTTC.

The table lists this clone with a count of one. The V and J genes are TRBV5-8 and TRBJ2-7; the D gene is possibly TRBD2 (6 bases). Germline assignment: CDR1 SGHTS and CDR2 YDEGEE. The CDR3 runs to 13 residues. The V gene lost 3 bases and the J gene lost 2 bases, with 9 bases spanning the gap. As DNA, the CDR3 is TGTGCCAGCAGCTACCGGGAGACCTACGAGCAGTACTTC. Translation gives CASSYRETYEQYF. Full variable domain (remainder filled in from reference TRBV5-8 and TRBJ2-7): EAGVTQSPTHLIKTRGQQATLRCSPISGHTSVYWYQQALGLGLQFLLWYDEGEERNRGNFPPRFSGRQFPNYSSELNVNALELEDSALYLCASSYRETYEQYFGPGTRLTVT.